This T cell receptor (beta chain) originates from a study of OX40 agonist ivuxolimab in advanced cancers. The wider study: The patients received agonistic anti-OX40 (CD134) antibody ivuxolimab.

V lost 4 bases and J 1 base, leaving 7 bases between the germline ends. The CDR3 loop spans 13 amino acids. Germline values: CDR1 KGHSH, CDR2 LQKENI. Repertoires were generated with immunoSEQ multiplex PCR, while TCRdb's copy carries only in-frame clones and drops some. The repertoire holds tens of thousands of clones, with about nine tenths as singletons. The sample in question was CD4+ or CD8+ T cells sorted from blood, obtained in a trial of the OX40 agonist ivuxolimab. The chain has TRBV18 and TRBJ2-5, with a weak D call TRBD2 (6 bases). This clonotype was sampled from an adult with an advanced solid tumor such as melanoma, head and neck, liver or kidney cancer. CDR3 nucleotide sequence: TGTGCCAGCTCACGGGAGGTCCAAGAGACCCAGTACTTC. It encodes CASSREVQETQYF. The variable domain in full, with the rest retrieved from reference TRBV18 and TRBJ2-5, is NAGVMQNPRHLVRRRGQEARLRCSPMKGHSHVYWYRQLPEEGLKFMVYLQKENIIDESGMPKERFSAEFPKEGPSILRIQQVVRGDSAAYFCASSREVQETQYFGPGTRLLVL.